Below, 28 T cell receptor beta chains from the same sample are listed, as sequenced in a study of blood T cell repertoires in COVID-19 (dated by TCRdb to the early 2020s). Library method: the immunoSEQ multiplex PCR assay. Not all clones reach the TCRdb copy of this immuneACCESS table, which keeps in-frame sequences only. Checked studies attribute under half of the gap to unresolved V genes and leave the rest unexplained. Across this sample there are approximately 200,000 clones, with roughly 90% seen only once. The top ten constitute 10% of the sample. The sequenced material came from PBMCs or T cells enriched from blood (not recorded which). The receptors here all came from a man in his late teens or twenties with acute COVID-19.

The chain recombines TRBV2 with TRBJ2-7; weak D call: TRBD1 (6 bases). In germline, CDR1 is SNHLY, CDR2 FYNNEI. The CDR3 is made up of 13 amino acids. V was cut by 6 bases and J by 3 bases, with 12 bases left in between. The CDR3 DNA sequence: TGTGCCAGCAGGGACAGCAACTTCTACGAGCAGTACTTC. Translated, it gives CASRDSNFYEQYF. The full variable domain, its missing parts supplied by reference TRBV2 and TRBJ2-7, is EPEVTQTPSHQVTQMGQEVILRCVPISNHLYFYWYRQILGQKVEFLVSFYNNEISEKSEIFDDQFSVERPDGSNFTLKIRSTKLEDSAMYFCASRDSNFYEQYFGPGTRLTVT.

The chain joins TRBV7-8 to TRBJ2-1; 7 nucleotides agree with TRBD2. The CDR3 length is 16 residues. The germline V gene has CDR1 SGHVS and CDR2 FQNEAQ. J lost 4 bases, V lost 2 bases, and 8 bases had no gene match. CDR3 amino acids: CASSLTGRNKYNEQFF. The CDR3 DNA follows: TGTGCCAGCAGCTTAACCGGGAGGAACAAGTACAATGAGCAGTTCTTC. Together with reference TRBV7-8 and TRBJ2-1, the CDR3 gives the full variable domain: GAGVSQSPRYKVAKRGQDVALRCDPISGHVSLFWYQQALGQGPEFLTYFQNEAQLDKSGLPSDRFFAERPEGSVSTLKIQRTQQEDSAVYLCASSLTGRNKYNEQFFGPGTRLTVL.

The CDR3 DNA is TGTGCCAGCAGTTTGGACAGGATATATGGCTACACCTTC. Translating it yields CASSLDRIYGYTF. The chain links TRBV27 to TRBJ1-2; 7 nucleotides agree with TRBD1. The CDR3 is made up of 13 amino acids. Trimming removed 3 bases from V and 5 bases from J; junction bases left unmatched: 3. Germline loops: CDR1 MNHEY, CDR2 SMNVEV (reference sequence).

V is TRBV4-1 and J is TRBJ2-3; D perhaps matches TRBD2 (6 bases). The CDR3 covers 17 residues. Germline V gene data show CDR1 as MGHRA and CDR2 as YSYEKL. V was clipped by 2 bases and J by 3 bases, with 18 bases between them. The CDR3: CASSQLGTGESTDTQYF. CDR3 nucleotides: TGCGCCAGCAGCCAACTGGGTACGGGAGAGTCGACAGATACGCAGTATTTT.

The CDR3 DNA sequence: TGCGCCAGCACTGTAGCGGGAGGTGCCGACGAGCAGTACTTC. This gives the protein CASTVAGGADEQYF. This sequence joins TRBV10-2 and TRBJ2-7, with 10 bases identical to TRBD2. V lost 7 bases, J lost 5 bases, and 8 bases stayed unmatched. The CDR3 length is 14 residues. Germline CDR1 and CDR2: WSHSY and SAAADI.

This clone came up a few times. This sequence joins TRBV10-1 and TRBJ2-1, with TRBD2 matching over 9 bases. V lost 6 bases, J lost 6 bases, and 6 bases stayed unmatched. The CDR3 is 14 residues long. Looked up from germline, CDR1 is WNHNN and CDR2 is SYGVQD (reference sequence). The CDR3 reads CASRAGGPPNEQFF. The CDR3 coding sequence is TGCGCCAGCAGGGCGGGAGGGCCTCCCAATGAGCAGTTCTTC.

This chain links TRBV28 with TRBJ2-3; 8 nucleotides align to TRBD2. V was pared by 7 bases and J by 4 bases, with 13 bases of the junction left unmatched. This CDR3 comprises 16 residues. The germline V gene encodes CDR1 MDHEN and CDR2 SYDVKM. The CDR3 is CASTLGAGEESDTQYF. Written as DNA, the CDR3 is TGTGCCAGCACCTTGGGAGCGGGAGAGGAGTCAGATACGCAGTATTTT. Looking up the rest from reference TRBV28 and TRBJ2-3 gives the full variable domain: DVKVTQSSRYLVKRTGEKVFLECVQDMDHENMFWYRQDPGLGLRLIYFSYDVKMKEKGDIPEGYSVSREKKERFSLILESASTNQTSMYLCASTLGAGEESDTQYFGPGTRLTVL.

The chain employs TRBV29-1 and TRBJ2-1, with 14 nucleotides matching TRBD2. CDR1 is SQVTM and CDR2 is ANQGSEA in the germline V gene. With 1 base clipped from V and 1 base from J, the junction kept 6 bases outside the gene matches. The CDR3 sequence is 18 residues long. Here the CDR3 reads CSVEGGLAGESSYNEQFF. The CDR3 nucleotides are TGCAGCGTTGAAGGGGGACTAGCGGGAGAATCGTCCTACAATGAGCAGTTCTTC.

The chain recombines TRBV6-5 with TRBJ2-2, with TRBD2 matching 9 bases. CDR1 is MNHEY, CDR2 SVGAGI, per germline. V shed 7 bases, J shed 1 base, and the junction held 4 bases outside the gene matches. This CDR3 is 15 amino acids long. The CDR3: CASIRTSENTGELFF. The CDR3, as DNA: TGTGCCAGCATTAGGACTAGCGAGAACACCGGGGAGCTGTTTTTT.

This rearrangement joins TRBV20-1 to TRBJ2-7, with 7 bases fitting TRBD1. Trimming removed 3 bases from V and 7 bases from J; junction bases left unmatched: 12. CDR1 is DFQATT, CDR2 SNEGSKA, per germline (reference sequence). The CDR3 length is 14 residues. The CDR3 spells CSASETGLKQEQYF. DNA of the CDR3: TGCAGTGCTAGTGAGACAGGGCTCAAGCAGGAGCAGTACTTC.

This chain connects TRBV12-3 or TRBV12-4 to TRBJ1-2, with D tentatively TRBD1 (5 bases). The V gene lost 3 bases and the J gene lost 4 bases, with 6 bases spanning the gap. CDR3 size: 12 residues. The CDR3 sequence: CASSFQGYGYTF. CDR3 bases: TGTGCCAGCAGTTTTCAGGGCTATGGCTACACCTTC.

CDR3 amino acids: CASSPSQRERSEQYF. As DNA, the CDR3 is TGTGCCAGCTCACCATCTCAGCGGGAGAGAAGCGAGCAGTACTTC. V is TRBV18 and J is TRBJ2-7, with 8 positions matching TRBD2. The CDR3 loop spans 15 amino acids. In germline, CDR1 is KGHSH, CDR2 LQKENI. V was pared by 2 bases and J by 6 bases, with 9 bases of the junction left unmatched.

V gene TRBV30 combines with J gene TRBJ1-5, with 9 nucleotides matching TRBD1. Germline CDR1 reads GTSNPN; CDR2 reads SVGIG (reference sequence). The CDR3 runs 14 residues. CDR3: CAYDRGFDNQPQHF. In nucleotides, the CDR3 is TGTGCTTATGACAGGGGGTTTGACAATCAGCCCCAGCATTTT.

The V gene is TRBV11-3, the J gene TRBJ1-2; 9 positions agree with TRBD1. The ends lost 5 bases at V and 4 bases at J; junction bases unmatched: 11. This CDR3 comprises 16 residues. CDR1 and CDR2 (germline): SGHNT, YENEEA. The CDR3 DNA reads TGTGCCAGCAGCCCTCCTCAGGACAGGGGAGGCTATGGCTACACCTTC. This translates into CASSPPQDRGGYGYTF. The variable domain in full, completed from reference TRBV11-3 and TRBJ1-2, reads EAGVVQSPRYKIIEKKQPVAFWCNPISGHNTLYWYLQNLGQGPELLIRYENEEAVDDSQLPKDRFSAERLKGVDSTLKIQPAELGDSAVYLCASSPPQDRGGYGYTFGSGTRLTVV.

CDR3 in DNA: TGCGCCAGCAGCCAAGGGGAACTAGCGGGATATGAGCAGTTCTTC. Its translation: CASSQGELAGYEQFF. The rearrangement uses TRBV4-1 and TRBJ2-1; 10 nucleotides agree with TRBD2. V trimming: 1 base; J trimming: 8 bases; junction bases outside the gene matches: 5. The CDR3 is 15 amino acids. CDR1 is MGHRA, CDR2 YSYEKL, per germline.

This chain uses TRBV19 with TRBJ1-5; TRBD1 is a possible D gene (5 bases). The CDR3 has 17 amino acids. The germline gives CDR1 LNHDA, CDR2 SQIVND (reference sequence). Trimming cost V 8 bases and J 0 bases, with 20 bases left between them. CDR3 in amino acids: CASLDTFRSDSNQPQHF. Written as DNA, the CDR3 is TGTGCCAGTTTGGACACCTTCCGGAGCGATAGCAATCAGCCCCAGCATTTT.

The chain joins TRBV7-3 to TRBJ2-3, with a tentative D call TRBD2 (5 bases). This CDR3 is 16 amino acids long. Deletions cut 0 bases from V and 3 bases from J, with 13 bases between. Germline V gene data show CDR1 as SGHTA and CDR2 as FQGTGA. CDR3 nucleotides: TGTGCCAGCAGCTTAACGCGACTAACCCAGACAGATACGCAGTATTTT. Its protein product is CASSLTRLTQTDTQYF. Full variable domain (missing parts from reference TRBV7-3 and TRBJ2-3): GAGVSQTPSNKVTEKGKYVELRCDPISGHTALYWYRQSLGQGPEFLIYFQGTGAADDSGLPNDRFFAVRPEGSVSTLKIQRTERGDSAVYLCASSLTRLTQTDTQYFGPGTRLTVL.

This clone was counted a few times. V is TRBV6-2 or TRBV6-3 and J is TRBJ2-7, with D possibly being TRBD1 (5 bases). CDR3 length: 17 residues. Per the germline V gene, CDR1 is MNHEY and CDR2 is SVGEGT. V was shortened by 0 bases and J by 1 base, with 16 bases between the two germline ends. The CDR3 region is CASSYSGKGVVSYEQYF. The CDR3 nucleotides read TGTGCCAGCAGTTACTCGGGGAAAGGGGTCGTATCCTACGAGCAGTACTTC.

This rearrangement joins TRBV7-2 to TRBJ2-1; 9 nucleotides match TRBD2. The CDR3 is 15 amino acids. V was pared by 5 bases and J by 6 bases, with 8 bases of the junction left unmatched. Germline CDR1 SGHTA, CDR2 FQGNSA. In DNA form, the CDR3 reads TGTGCCAGCAGCCCCCCGGCGGGAGGGCCCAATGAGCAGTTCTTC. It yields the protein CASSPPAGGPNEQFF.

There are a few counts of this clone. The genes are TRBV24-1 and TRBJ2-2; TRBD2 agrees at 8 bases. CDR1 KGHDR and CDR2 SFDVKD come from the germline V gene. The CDR3 covers 16 residues. The J segment lost 3 bases and the V segment lost 5 bases, leaving 7 bases of the junction unmatched. The CDR3 protein is CATSAPAGEDTGELFF. CDR3 sequence (DNA): TGTGCCACCAGTGCCCCAGCGGGAGAGGACACCGGGGAGCTGTTTTTT.

In this sample, this clone turned up a few times. V and J are TRBV4-3 and TRBJ1-2; TRBD1 might be the D (5 bases). The CDR3 has 19 amino acids. V gave up 0 bases and J gave up 0 bases, with 20 bases separating them. Germline V CDR1 and CDR2: LGHNA, YSLEER. This chain's CDR3 is CASSQDRSGVVSANYGYTF. CDR3 DNA: TGCGCCAGCAGCCAAGATCGGTCGGGGGTCGTTAGTGCTAACTATGGCTACACCTTC.

Concerning this clone itself: At one boundary the junction diverges from the germline segment, which might be a read error. The chain combines TRBV7-7 with TRBJ2-5; 8 nucleotides align to TRBD2. The CDR3 is made up of 16 amino acids. Germline-derived CDR1 and CDR2 are SSHAT and FNYEAQ (reference sequence). The CDR3 region is CASSPVLGAGGETQYF. For the CDR3, the DNA is TGTGCTAGCAGCCCAGTATTAGGTGCGGGAGGTGAGACCCAGTACTTC.

The rearrangement uses TRBV11-2 and TRBJ2-3; TRBD1 matches 7 bases. CDR3 length: 14 residues. Trimming took 2 bases from V and 6 from J; bases not matched to a gene: 5. Germline V lookup: CDR1 SGHAT, CDR2 FQNNGV. Written as DNA, the CDR3 is TGTGCCAGCAGCTTATTGAAGGGGGCCGATACGCAGTATTTT. Protein product: CASSLLKGADTQYF.

The V call is TRBV11-2, the J call TRBJ2-3, with TRBD1 matching 8 bases. Germline V CDR1 and CDR2: SGHAT, FQNNGV. The CDR3 covers 15 residues. J lost 4 bases, V lost 5 bases, and 8 bases had no gene match. Here the CDR3 DNA reads TGTGCCAGCAGCCCCGGACAGGGTTCGTCAGATACGCAGTATTTT. Encoded protein: CASSPGQGSSDTQYF.

This clone turned up a few times. V gene TRBV29-1 combines with J gene TRBJ1-3; 8 bases are shared with TRBD1. CDR1 is SQVTM, CDR2 ANQGSEA, per germline. V dropped 7 bases and J dropped 3; count of bases not matched to a gene: 8. The CDR3 runs to 14 residues. CDR3 residues: CSGRGRGLGNTIYF. In DNA form, the CDR3 reads TGCAGCGGGAGGGGCAGGGGGCTTGGAAACACCATATATTTT. The entire variable domain, with the rest obtained from reference TRBV29-1 and TRBJ1-3, is as follows: SAVISQKPSRDICQRGTSLTIQCQVDSQVTMMFWYRQQPGQSLTLIATANQGSEATYESGFVIDKFPISRPNLTFSTLTVSNMSPEDSSIYLCSGRGRGLGNTIYFGEGSWLTVV.

This clone has a single count. J is TRBJ1-5 and V is TRBV7-6; a weak D match, TRBD1 (5 bases). Trimming cost V 1 base and J 6 bases, with 13 bases left between them. This CDR3 has 15 amino acids. Per the germline V gene, CDR1 is SGHVS and CDR2 is FNYEAQ. CDR3 bases: TGTGCCAGCAGCTTAGGGACACTCAGTGGTCAGCCCCAGCATTTT. Translating gives CASSLGTLSGQPQHF.

The chain has TRBV5-1 and TRBJ1-5, with TRBD1 matching over 11 bases. With V trimmed by 0 bases and J by 5 bases, 4 bases remained unmatched. CDR1 is SGHRS and CDR2 is YFSETQ in the germline V gene. This CDR3 is built from 16 residues. As DNA, the CDR3 is TGCGCCAGCAGCTTGGGCGGACAGGGGGCCCATCAGCCCCAGCATTTT. Its protein is CASSLGGQGAHQPQHF. Full variable domain (outside the CDR3, taken from reference TRBV5-1 and TRBJ1-5): KAGVTQTPRYLIKTRGQQVTLSCSPISGHRSVSWYQQTPGQGLQFLFEYFSETQRNKGNFPGRFSGRQFSNSRSEMNVSTLELGDSALYLCASSLGGQGAHQPQHFGDGTRLSIL.

J is TRBJ2-1 and V is TRBV28; the match to TRBD1 covers 7 bases. The germline V gene has CDR1 MDHEN and CDR2 SYDVKM. The CDR3 spans 14 residues. Trimming took 5 bases from V and 4 from J; bases not matched to a gene: 5. This chain's CDR3 is CASSPPDRYNEQFF. The DNA of the CDR3 is TGTGCCAGCAGTCCGCCGGACAGGTACAATGAGCAGTTCTTC.